This T cell receptor (beta chain) was profiled in a study of shared clonotypes between healthy human individuals. For the study at large: Three plates were used per donor for CD4 naive, three for CD4 memory, two for CD8 naive and one for CD8 memory.

A deep-level run was used for the assay. The data were produced by immunoSEQ multiplex PCR, yet TCRdb's version contains in-frame clones alone and is incomplete. Counted here are under 2.5 million clones, about 90% occurring once; the ten biggest clones make up 0.3% to 0.45%. With regard to this clone: The antigen is undetermined. Other DNA sequences in this sample translate to the same CDR3.

The CDR3 extends over 15 amino acids. V gave up 1 base and J gave up 3 bases; unmatched junction bases: 3. CDR1 SEHNR and CDR2 FQNEAQ come from the germline V gene (reference sequence). Findings and limits, study-wide: A reduction in generation probabilities was seen for non-shared clonotypes relative to those shared by all four donors.

The source material was naive CD4+ T cells from PBMCs. Sample subset: CD45RA+ positively selected. The V gene is TRBV7-9, the J gene TRBJ1-2; 9 nucleotides align to TRBD1. This sequence was found in a young man in good health. Some clones in this sample may be carry-over from other donors' samples. DNA for the CDR3: TGTGCCAGCAGCTTAGGACAGGGGGTTGACTATGGCTACACCTTC. Residues: CASSLGQGVDYGYTF.